Here is one T cell receptor beta chain with its context. Produced via immunoSEQ multiplex PCR; TCRdb's table is partial and in-frame only. This sample carries around 1 million clones, more than 75% of them seen once, and the ten largest clones take around 1.4%. This sample was included in a study of shared clonotypes between healthy human individuals. V dropped 4 bases and J dropped 4; count of bases not matched to a gene: 8. Germline V gene data show CDR1 as SGHRS and CDR2 as YFSETQ. CDR3 length: 16 amino acids. Sequenced: memory CD4+ T cells sorted from blood. Subset of the sample: CD45RA-negative fraction. The receptor comes from a man between 18 and 29 years old in good health. The chain combines TRBV5-1 with TRBJ1-2; TRBD1 matches 12 bases. The CDR3 coding sequence is TGCGCCAGCAGCCCCGGGACAGGGGGCAAAATCTATGGCTACACCTTC. It is translated as CASSPGTGGKIYGYTF. Variable domain in full (rest from reference TRBV5-1 and TRBJ1-2): KAGVTQTPRYLIKTRGQQVTLSCSPISGHRSVSWYQQTPGQGLQFLFEYFSETQRNKGNFPGRFSGRQFSNSRSEMNVSTLELGDSALYLCASSPGTGGKIYGYTFGSGTRLTVV.